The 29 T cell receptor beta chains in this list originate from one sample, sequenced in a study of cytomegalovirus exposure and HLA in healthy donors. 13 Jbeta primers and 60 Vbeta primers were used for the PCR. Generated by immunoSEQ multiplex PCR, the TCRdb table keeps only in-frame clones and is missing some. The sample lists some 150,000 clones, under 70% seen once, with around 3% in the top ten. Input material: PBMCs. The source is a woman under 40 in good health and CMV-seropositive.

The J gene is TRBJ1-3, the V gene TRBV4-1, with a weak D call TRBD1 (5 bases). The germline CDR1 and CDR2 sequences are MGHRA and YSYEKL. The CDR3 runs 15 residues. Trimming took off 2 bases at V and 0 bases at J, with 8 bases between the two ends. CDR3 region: CASSQQGHSGNTIYF. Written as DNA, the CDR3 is TGCGCCAGCAGCCAACAGGGTCACTCTGGAAACACCATATATTTT.

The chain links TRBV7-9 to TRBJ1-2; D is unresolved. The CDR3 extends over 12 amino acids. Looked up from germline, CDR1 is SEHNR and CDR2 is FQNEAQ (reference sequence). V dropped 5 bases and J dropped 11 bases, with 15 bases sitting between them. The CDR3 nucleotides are TGTGCCAGCAGCCCGAGCCAGGCTTCGTACACCTTC. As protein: CASSPSQASYTF.

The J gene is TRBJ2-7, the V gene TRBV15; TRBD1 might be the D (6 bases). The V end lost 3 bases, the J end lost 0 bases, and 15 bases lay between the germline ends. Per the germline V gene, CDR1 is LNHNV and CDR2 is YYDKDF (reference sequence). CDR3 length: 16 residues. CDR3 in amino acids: CATSRETGRYSYEQYF. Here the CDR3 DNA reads TGTGCCACCAGCAGGGAGACAGGACGGTACTCCTACGAGCAGTACTTC.

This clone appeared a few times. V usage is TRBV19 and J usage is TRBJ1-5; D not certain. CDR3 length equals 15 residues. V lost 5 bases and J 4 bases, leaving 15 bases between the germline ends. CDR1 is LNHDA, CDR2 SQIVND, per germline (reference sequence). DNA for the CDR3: TGTGCCAGTAGTGACGGGTCCCTCGGGAATCAGCCCCAGCATTTT. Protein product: CASSDGSLGNQPQHF. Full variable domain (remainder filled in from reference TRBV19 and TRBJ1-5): DGGITQSPKYLFRKEGQNVTLSCEQNLNHDAMYWYRQDPGQGLRLIYYSQIVNDFQKGDIAEGYSVSREKKESFPLTVTSAQKNPTAFYLCASSDGSLGNQPQHFGDGTRLSIL.

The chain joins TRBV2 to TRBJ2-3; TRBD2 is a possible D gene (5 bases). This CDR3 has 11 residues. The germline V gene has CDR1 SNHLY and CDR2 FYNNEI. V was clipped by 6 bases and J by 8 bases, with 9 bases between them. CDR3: CASSGSGTQYF. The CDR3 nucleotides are TGTGCCAGCAGCGGAAGCGGTACGCAGTATTTT.

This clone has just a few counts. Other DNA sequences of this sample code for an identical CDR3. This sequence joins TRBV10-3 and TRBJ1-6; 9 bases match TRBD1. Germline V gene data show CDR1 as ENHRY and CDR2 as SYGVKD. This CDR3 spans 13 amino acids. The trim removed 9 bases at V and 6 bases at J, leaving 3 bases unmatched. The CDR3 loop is CAIRTGANSPLHF. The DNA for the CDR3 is TGTGCCATTAGGACAGGGGCTAATTCACCCCTCCACTTT.

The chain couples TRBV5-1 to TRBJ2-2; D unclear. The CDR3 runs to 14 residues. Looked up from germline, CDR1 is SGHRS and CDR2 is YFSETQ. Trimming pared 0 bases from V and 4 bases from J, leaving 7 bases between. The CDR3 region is CASSLEPRTGELFF. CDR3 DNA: TGCGCCAGCAGCTTGGAGCCACGCACCGGGGAGCTGTTTTTT.

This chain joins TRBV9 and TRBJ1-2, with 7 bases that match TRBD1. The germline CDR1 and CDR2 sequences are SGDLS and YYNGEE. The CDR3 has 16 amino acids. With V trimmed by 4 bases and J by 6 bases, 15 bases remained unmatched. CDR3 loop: CASSPFLTTGNDGYTF. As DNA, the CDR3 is TGTGCCAGCAGCCCATTTCTCACGACAGGGAACGATGGCTACACCTTC.

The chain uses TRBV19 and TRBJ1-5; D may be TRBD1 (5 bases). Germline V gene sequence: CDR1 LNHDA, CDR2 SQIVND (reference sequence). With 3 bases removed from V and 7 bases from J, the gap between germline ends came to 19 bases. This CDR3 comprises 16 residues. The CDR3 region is CASSMFEGRGWQPQHF. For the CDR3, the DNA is TGTGCCAGTAGTATGTTTGAGGGGAGGGGATGGCAGCCCCAGCATTTT. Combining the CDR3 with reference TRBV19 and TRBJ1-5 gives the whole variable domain DGGITQSPKYLFRKEGQNVTLSCEQNLNHDAMYWYRQDPGQGLRLIYYSQIVNDFQKGDIAEGYSVSREKKESFPLTVTSAQKNPTAFYLCASSMFEGRGWQPQHFGDGTRLSIL.

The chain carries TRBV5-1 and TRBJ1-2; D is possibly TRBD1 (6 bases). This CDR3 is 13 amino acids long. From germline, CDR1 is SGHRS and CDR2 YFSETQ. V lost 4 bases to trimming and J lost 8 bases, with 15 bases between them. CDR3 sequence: CASSPDSISGYTF. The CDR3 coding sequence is TGCGCCAGCAGCCCGGACAGCATTTCGGGCTACACCTTC.

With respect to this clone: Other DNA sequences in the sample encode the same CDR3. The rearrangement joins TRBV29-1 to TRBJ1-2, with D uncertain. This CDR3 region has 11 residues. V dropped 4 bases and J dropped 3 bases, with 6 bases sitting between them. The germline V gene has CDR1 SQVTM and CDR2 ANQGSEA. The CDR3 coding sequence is TGCAGCGTTGTACGGGACTATGGCTACACCTTC. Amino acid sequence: CSVVRDYGYTF.

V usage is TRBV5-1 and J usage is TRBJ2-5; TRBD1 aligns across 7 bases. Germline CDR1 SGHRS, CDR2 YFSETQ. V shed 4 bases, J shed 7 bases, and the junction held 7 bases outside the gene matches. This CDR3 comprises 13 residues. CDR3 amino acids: CASSPGTAGTQYF. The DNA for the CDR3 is TGCGCCAGCAGCCCCGGGACAGCTGGGACCCAGTACTTC. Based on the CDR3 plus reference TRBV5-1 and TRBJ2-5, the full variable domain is KAGVTQTPRYLIKTRGQQVTLSCSPISGHRSVSWYQQTPGQGLQFLFEYFSETQRNKGNFPGRFSGRQFSNSRSEMNVSTLELGDSALYLCASSPGTAGTQYFGPGTRLLVL.

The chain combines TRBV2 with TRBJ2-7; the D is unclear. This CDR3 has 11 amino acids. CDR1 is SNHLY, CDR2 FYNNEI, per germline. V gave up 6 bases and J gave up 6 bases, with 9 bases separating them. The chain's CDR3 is CASSAHSEQYF. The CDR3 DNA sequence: TGTGCCAGCAGCGCCCATAGCGAGCAGTACTTC.

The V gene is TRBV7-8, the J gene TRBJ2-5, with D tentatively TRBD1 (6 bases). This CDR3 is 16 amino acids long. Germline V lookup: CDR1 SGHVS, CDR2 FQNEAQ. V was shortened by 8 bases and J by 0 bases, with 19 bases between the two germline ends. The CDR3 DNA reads TGTGCCAGCGCTTCAAACCCAGGGGAGTACCAAGAGACCCAGTACTTC. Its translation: CASASNPGEYQETQYF.

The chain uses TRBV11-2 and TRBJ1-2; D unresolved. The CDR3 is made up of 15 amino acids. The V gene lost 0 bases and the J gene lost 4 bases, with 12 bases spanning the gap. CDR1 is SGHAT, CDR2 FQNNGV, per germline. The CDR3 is CASSLEPGSFYGYTF. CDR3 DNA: TGTGCCAGCAGCTTAGAACCAGGATCCTTCTATGGCTACACCTTC.

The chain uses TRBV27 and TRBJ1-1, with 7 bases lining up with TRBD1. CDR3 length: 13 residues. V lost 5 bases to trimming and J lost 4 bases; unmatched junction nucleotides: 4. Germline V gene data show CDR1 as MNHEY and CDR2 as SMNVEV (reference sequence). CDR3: CASSRDRVTEAFF. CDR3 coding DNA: TGTGCCAGCAGTAGAGACAGGGTCACTGAAGCTTTCTTT.

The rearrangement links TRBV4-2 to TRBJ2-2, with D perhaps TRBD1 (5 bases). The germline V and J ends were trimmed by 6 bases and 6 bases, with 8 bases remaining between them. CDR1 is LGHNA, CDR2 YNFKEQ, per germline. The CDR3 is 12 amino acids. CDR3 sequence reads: CASRQGAGELFF. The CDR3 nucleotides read TGTGCCAGCAGGCAGGGTGCCGGGGAGCTGTTTTTT.

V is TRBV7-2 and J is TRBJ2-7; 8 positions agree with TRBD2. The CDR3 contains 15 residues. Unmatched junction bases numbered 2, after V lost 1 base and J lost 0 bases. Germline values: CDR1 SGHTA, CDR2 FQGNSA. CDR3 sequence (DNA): TGTGCCAGCAGCTTAGGGGGACTAGTCTCCTACGAGCAGTACTTC. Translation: CASSLGGLVSYEQYF.

As DNA, the CDR3 is TGTGCCATCAGTGAGTCAGGACAGGGCTATGGCTACACCTTC. Translated: CAISESGQGYGYTF. V and J are TRBV10-3 and TRBJ1-2; TRBD1 agrees at 8 bases. Trimming removed 0 bases from V and 4 bases from J; junction bases left unmatched: 1. This CDR3 is built from 14 residues. Germline values: CDR1 ENHRY, CDR2 SYGVKD.

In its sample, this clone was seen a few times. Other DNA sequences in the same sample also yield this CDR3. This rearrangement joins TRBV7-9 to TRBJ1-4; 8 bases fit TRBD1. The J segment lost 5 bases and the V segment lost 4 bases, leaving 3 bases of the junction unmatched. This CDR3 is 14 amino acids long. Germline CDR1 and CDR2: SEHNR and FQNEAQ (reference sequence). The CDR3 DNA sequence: TGTGCCAGCAGCTCCGGGACAGGCAATGAAAAACTGTTTTTT. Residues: CASSSGTGNEKLFF.

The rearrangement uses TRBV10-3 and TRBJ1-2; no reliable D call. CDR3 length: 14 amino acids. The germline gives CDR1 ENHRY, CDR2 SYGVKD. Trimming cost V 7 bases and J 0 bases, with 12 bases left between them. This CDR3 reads CAINSGGANYGYTF. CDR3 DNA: TGTGCCATCAACTCAGGAGGAGCTAACTATGGCTACACCTTC.

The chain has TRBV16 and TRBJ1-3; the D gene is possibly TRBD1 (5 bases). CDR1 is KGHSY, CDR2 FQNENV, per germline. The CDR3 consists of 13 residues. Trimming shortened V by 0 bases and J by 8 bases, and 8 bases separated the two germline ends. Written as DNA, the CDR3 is TGTGCCAGCAGCCAATCAGGGGTTCACACCATATATTTT. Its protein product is CASSQSGVHTIYF.

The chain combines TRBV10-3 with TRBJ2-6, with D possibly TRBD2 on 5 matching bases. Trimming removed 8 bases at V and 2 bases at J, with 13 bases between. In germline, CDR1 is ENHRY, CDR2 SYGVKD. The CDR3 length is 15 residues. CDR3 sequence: CAISREGAGANVLTF. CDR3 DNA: TGTGCCATCTCCCGCGAGGGAGCTGGGGCCAACGTCCTGACTTTC.

CDR3 protein: CASSPEQPQHF. In nucleotides, the CDR3 is TGTGCCAGCTCACCCGAGCAGCCCCAGCATTTT. V gene TRBV18 combines with J gene TRBJ1-5; D unresolved. CDR1 and CDR2 from the germline V gene are KGHSH and LQKENI. This CDR3 has 11 residues. Trimming took 3 bases from V and 7 from J, leaving 4 bases between them.

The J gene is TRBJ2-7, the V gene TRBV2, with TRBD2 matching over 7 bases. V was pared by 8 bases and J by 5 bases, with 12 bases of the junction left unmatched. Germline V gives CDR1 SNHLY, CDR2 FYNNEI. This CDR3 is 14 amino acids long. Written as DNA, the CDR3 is TGTGCCAGCCGATCCGCGGGGGAGGCGGACGAGCAGTACTTC. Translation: CASRSAGEADEQYF.

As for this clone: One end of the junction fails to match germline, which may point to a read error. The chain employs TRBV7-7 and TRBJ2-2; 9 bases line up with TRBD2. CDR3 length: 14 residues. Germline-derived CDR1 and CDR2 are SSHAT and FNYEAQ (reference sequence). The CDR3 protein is CASSSSGGNGELFF. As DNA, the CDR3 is TGTGCTAGCAGCAGTAGCGGGGGCAACGGGGAGCTGTTTTTT. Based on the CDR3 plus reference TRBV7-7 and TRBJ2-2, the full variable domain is GAGVSQSPRYKVTKRGQDVTLRCDPISSHATLYWYQQALGQGPEFLTYFNYEAQPDKSGLPSDRFSAERPEGSISTLTIQRTEQRDSAMYRCASSSSGGNGELFFGEGSRLTVL.

The CDR3 protein is CASSESGNYGYTF. CDR3 nucleotide sequence: TGTGCCAGCAGTGAATCGGGAAACTATGGCTACACCTTC. The V and J genes are TRBV6-1 and TRBJ1-2; D not resolved. V lost 2 bases to trimming and J lost 2 bases, with 6 bases between them. Germline-derived CDR1 and CDR2 are MNHNS and SASEGT. The CDR3 extends over 13 amino acids.

CDR3 sequence: CATLGVAGGYTF. CDR3 nucleotide sequence: TGCGCCACCCTTGGGGTAGCGGGTGGCTACACCTTC. The chain uses TRBV10-2 and TRBJ1-2, with unresolved D. Germline V gives CDR1 WSHSY, CDR2 SAAADI. This CDR3 is built from 12 residues. Between the trimmed V and J ends, which lost 10 bases and 7 bases, there was a span of 16 bases.

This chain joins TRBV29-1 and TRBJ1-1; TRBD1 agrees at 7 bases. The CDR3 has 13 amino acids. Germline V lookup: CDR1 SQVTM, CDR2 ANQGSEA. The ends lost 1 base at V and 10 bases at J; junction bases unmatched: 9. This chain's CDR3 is CSVEVTQGVGAFF. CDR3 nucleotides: TGCAGCGTTGAAGTTACCCAGGGGGTCGGAGCTTTCTTT.